This T cell receptor beta chain was profiled in a study of T cells in Graves' hyperthyroidism and ophthalmopathy. Study conclusions and caveats: Ophthalmopathy was told apart from stable hyperthyroidism by a 13 V-J model. Blood also showed most of the thyroid clonotypes that were expanded above 0.001.

Researchers barred patients who had uncontrolled infection, other autoimmune disease, pregnancy or lactation. TCR beta CDR3 regions were amplified from RNA. HTBI primers were the set used in a first-round RT-PCR of the TCR CDR3. TCRdb reanalysed the multiplex PCR reads using MiXCR and keeps one entry per CDR3 protein. The sample yields 500,000 to 650,000 distinct CDR3 sequences, 40% to 55% seen once. Germline CDR1 is SQVTM and CDR2 is ANQGSEA. The V gene end was trimmed by 6 bases and the J gene end by 0 bases; junction bases not matched to a gene: 5. This CDR3 spans 14 amino acids. This clonotype was seen just once. Its antigen is as yet unknown.

The chain employs TRBV29-1 and TRBJ2-1; TRBD2 matches 7 bases. Sequencing input: peripheral blood or thyroid tissue (not recorded which). This TCR derives from an adult woman with Graves' disease, either hyperthyroidism or ophthalmopathy (not recorded which). The CDR3 region has the DNA TGCAGCGTAGCTAGCGGAAACTCCTACAATGAGCAGTTCTTC. Its translation: CSVASGNSYNEQFF.